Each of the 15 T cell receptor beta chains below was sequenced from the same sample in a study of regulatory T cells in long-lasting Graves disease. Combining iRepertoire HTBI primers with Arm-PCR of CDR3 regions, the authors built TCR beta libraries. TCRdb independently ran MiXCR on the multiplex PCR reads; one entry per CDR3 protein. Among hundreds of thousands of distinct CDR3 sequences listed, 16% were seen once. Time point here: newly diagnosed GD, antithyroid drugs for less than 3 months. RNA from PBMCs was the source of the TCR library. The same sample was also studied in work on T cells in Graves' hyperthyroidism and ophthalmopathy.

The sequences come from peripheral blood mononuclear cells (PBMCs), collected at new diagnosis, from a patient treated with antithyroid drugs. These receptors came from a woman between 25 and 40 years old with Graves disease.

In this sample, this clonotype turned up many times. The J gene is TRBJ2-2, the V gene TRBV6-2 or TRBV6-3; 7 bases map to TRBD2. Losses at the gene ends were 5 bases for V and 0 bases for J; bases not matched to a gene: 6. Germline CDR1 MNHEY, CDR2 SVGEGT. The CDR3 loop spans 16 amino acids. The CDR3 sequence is CASSERLAANTGELFF. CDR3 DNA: TGTGCCAGCAGTGAAAGGCTAGCGGCGAACACCGGGGAGCTGTTTTTT.

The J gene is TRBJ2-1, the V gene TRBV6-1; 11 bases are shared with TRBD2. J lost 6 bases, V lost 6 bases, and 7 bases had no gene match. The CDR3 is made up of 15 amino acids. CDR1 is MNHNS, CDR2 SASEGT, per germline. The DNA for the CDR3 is TGTGCCAGCAGCACCGGGACTAGCGGTCTCAATGAGCAGTTCTTC. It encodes CASSTGTSGLNEQFF.

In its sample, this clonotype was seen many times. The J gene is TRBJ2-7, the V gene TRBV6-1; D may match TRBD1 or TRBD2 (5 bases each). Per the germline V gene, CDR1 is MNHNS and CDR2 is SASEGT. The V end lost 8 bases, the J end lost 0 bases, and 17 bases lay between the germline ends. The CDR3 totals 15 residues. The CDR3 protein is CASSNPGTHSYEQYF. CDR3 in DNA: TGTGCCAGCTCGAACCCCGGGACGCACTCCTACGAGCAGTACTTC.

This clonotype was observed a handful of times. CDR3 amino acids: CASSIVWGANTEAFF. The DNA for the CDR3 is TGTGCCAGTAGTATAGTTTGGGGGGCGAACACTGAAGCTTTCTTT. This sequence joins TRBV19 and TRBJ1-1; D is possibly TRBD1 (6 bases). The CDR3 has 15 residues. CDR1 LNHDA and CDR2 SQIVND come from the germline V gene (reference sequence). The V and J ends lost 1 base and 1 base respectively, with 10 bases between them.

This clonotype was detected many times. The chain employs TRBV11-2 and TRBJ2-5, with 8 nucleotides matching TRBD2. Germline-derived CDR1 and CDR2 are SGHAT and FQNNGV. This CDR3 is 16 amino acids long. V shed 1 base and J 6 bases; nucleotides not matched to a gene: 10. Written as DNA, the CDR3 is TGTGCCAGCAGCTTAGGATCGGGAGGGGGTAGCAAGACCCAGTACTTC. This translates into CASSLGSGGGSKTQYF.

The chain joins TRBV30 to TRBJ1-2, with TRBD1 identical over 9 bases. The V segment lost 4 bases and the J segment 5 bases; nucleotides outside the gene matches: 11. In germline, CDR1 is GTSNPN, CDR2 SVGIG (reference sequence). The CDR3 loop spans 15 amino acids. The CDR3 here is CAWKRGQGIWYGYTF. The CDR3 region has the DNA TGTGCCTGGAAACGAGGACAGGGGATTTGGTATGGCTACACCTTC.

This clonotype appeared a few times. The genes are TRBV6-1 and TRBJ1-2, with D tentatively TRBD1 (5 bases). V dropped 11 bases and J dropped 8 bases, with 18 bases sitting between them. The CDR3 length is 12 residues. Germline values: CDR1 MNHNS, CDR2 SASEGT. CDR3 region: CACVDTYQGYTF. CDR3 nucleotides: TGTGCCTGCGTGGACACCTATCAAGGCTACACCTTC.

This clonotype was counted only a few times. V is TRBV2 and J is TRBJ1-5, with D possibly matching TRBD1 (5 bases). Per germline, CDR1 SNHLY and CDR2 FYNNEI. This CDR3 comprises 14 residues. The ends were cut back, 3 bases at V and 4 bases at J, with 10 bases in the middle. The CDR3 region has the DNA TGTGCCAGCAGTGAGTGGGGCCTTAATCAGCCCCAGCATTTT. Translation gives CASSEWGLNQPQHF.

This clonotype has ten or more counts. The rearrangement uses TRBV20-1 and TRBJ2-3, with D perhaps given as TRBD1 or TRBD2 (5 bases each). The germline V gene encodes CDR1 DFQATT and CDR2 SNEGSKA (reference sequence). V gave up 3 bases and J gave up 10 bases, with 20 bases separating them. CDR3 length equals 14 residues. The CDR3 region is CSARGDGEQIAQYF. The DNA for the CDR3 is TGCAGTGCTAGGGGGGACGGGGAGCAGATAGCGCAGTATTTT.

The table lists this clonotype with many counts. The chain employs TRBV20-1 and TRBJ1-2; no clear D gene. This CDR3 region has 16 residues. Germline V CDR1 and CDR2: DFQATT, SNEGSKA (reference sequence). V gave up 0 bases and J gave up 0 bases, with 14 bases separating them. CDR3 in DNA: TGCAGTGCTAGAGATCGGACGCGTCCCGCTAACTATGGCTACACCTTC. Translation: CSARDRTRPANYGYTF.

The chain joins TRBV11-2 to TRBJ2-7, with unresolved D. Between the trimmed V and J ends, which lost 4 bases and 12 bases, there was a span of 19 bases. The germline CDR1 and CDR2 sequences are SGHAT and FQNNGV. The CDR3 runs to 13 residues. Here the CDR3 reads CASSSQKGLLLYF. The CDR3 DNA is TGTGCCAGCAGCTCTCAGAAGGGTCTCCTGCTGTACTTC.

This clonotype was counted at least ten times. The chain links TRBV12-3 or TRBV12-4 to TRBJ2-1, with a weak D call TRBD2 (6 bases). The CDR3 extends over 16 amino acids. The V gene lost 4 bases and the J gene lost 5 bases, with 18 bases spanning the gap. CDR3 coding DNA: TGTGCCAGCAGTTCATTAGCGGCAAACTCAAACAATGAGCAGTTCTTC. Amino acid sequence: CASSSLAANSNNEQFF.

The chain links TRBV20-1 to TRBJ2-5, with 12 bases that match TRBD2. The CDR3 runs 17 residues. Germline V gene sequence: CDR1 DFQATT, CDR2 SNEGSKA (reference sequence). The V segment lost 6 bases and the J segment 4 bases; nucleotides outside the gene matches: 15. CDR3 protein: CSANSLKRTSGIETQYF. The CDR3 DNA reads TGCAGTGCCAATTCTTTAAAGAGGACTAGCGGGATAGAGACCCAGTACTTC.

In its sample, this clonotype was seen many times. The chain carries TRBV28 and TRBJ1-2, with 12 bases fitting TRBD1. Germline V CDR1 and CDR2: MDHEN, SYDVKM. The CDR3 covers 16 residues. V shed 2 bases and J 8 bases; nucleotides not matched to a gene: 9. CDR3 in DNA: TGTGCCAGCAGTTTAAGGGCAGGGACAGGGGGCCTCGGCTACACCTTC. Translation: CASSLRAGTGGLGYTF.

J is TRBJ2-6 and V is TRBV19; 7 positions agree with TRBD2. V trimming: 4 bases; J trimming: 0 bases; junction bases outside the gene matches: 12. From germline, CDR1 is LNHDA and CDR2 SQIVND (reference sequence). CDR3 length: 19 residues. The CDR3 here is CASSTPRGRRNSGANVLTF. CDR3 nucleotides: TGTGCCAGTAGTACACCGCGGGGGAGGCGCAACTCTGGGGCCAACGTCCTGACTTTC.